The rows below give T cell receptor beta chains drawn from one sample of a study of vaccination and CD4 T cells after COVID-19. TCRdb recomputed calls from the PCR reads with MiXCR, one row per CDR3 protein. Of about 6,800 distinct CDR3 sequences in the sample, approximately 35% were seen once. Their cognate antigens are unknown. The specimen was CD4+ T cells from blood, cultured in vitro. The receptors were gathered from a human donor in good health. Both conserved end residues are part of each CDR3. The D gene is left open where the match is weak. Clone size is given for some rows only: seen once, a few or many times, or a class if the clone is expanded.

>TRBJ1-5|12|.|TRBV28|.
TGTGCCAGCAGTTCCTTGGGTCAGCCCCAGCATTTT
CASSSLGQPQHF
>TRBJ2-5|12|.|TRBV20-1|medium-sized
TGCAGTGCCCCGGGACTTCAAGAGACCCAGTACTTC
CSAPGLQETQYF
>TRBJ1-6|14|TRBD1|TRBV4-3|.
TGCGCCAGCAGCCAGGGACAGACGGGTTCACCCCTCCACTTT
CASSQGQTGSPLHF
>TRBJ2-1|13|.|TRBV5-4|once
TGTGCCAGCAGCCAAGGGGGCGGGAGTGAGCAGTTCTTC
CASSQGGGSEQFF
>TRBJ1-1|14|TRBD1|TRBV28|.
TGTGCCAGCACCCCGACAGGGTTGAACACTGAAGCTTTCTTT
CASTPTGLNTEAFF
>TRBJ2-7|14|.|TRBV7-9|.
TGTGCCAGCAGCTTAGGTACCACCTTCTACGAGCAGTACTTC
CASSLGTTFYEQYF
>TRBJ2-3|15|.|TRBV5-5|.
TGTGCCAGCGCCAACCCGGGGCGGGGCACAGATACGCAGTATTTT
CASANPGRGTDTQYF
>TRBJ2-7|14|TRBD2|TRBV7-2|few
TGTGCCAGCAGCTCTCTAGCGGGAACCTACGAGCAGTACTTC
CASSSLAGTYEQYF
>TRBJ1-2|15|.|TRBV20-1|.
TGCAGTGCTAGAGACACGGCAGCCGGGGGCTATGGCTACACCTTC
CSARDTAAGGYGYTF
>TRBJ2-2|15|TRBD2|TRBV20-1|.
TGCAGTGCGAAGGGACTAGCGGGATACACCGGGGAGCTGTTTTTT
CSAKGLAGYTGELFF
>TRBJ2-1|13|TRBD2|TRBV20-1|.
TGCAGTCCAAGGGCTAGCGGGGACAATGAGCAGTTCTTC
CSPRASGDNEQFF
>TRBJ2-7|14|TRBD2|TRBV20-1|few
TGCAGTTACCAGGGGAAGCGGGAGGGTTACGAGCAGTACTTC
CSYQGKREGYEQYF
>TRBJ1-2|14|.|TRBV6-2/TRBV6-3|.
TGTGCCAGCAGTTACCCGAATCAGCGTTATGGCTACACCTTC
CASSYPNQRYGYTF
>TRBJ2-7|17|TRBD2|TRBV6-1|.
TGTGCCAGCAGTCTGACTAGCGGGGGGGCTAGCTCCTACGAGCAGTACTTC
CASSLTSGGASSYEQYF
>TRBJ2-7|16|TRBD2|TRBV5-8|.
TGTGCCAGCAGCCGTCCGACTAGCGGGAGCTCCTACGAGCAGTACTTC
CASSRPTSGSSYEQYF
>TRBJ2-3|16|TRBD2|TRBV20-1|few
TGCAGTGCTAGGGGCGGACTAGCGGGGGGAACAGATACGCAGTATTTT
CSARGGLAGGTDTQYF
>TRBJ2-3|13|.|TRBV28|.
TGTGCCAGCGGGGGTGGGGGCACAGATACGCAGTATTTT
CASGGGGTDTQYF
>TRBJ2-7|17|TRBD2|TRBV27|few
TGTGCCAGCAGTAAGACTAGCGGGAGGGCCGAGTCCTACGAGCAGTACTTC
CASSKTSGRAESYEQYF
>TRBJ2-7|14|.|TRBV29-1|.
TGCAGCGTTGAACGGGATCCGACGCGGCGCGAGCAGTACTTC
CSVERDPTRREQYF
>TRBJ1-6|15|.|TRBV5-1|.
TGCGCCAGCAGCTTGGAGGGCAGGGTGGGATCACCCCTCCACTTT
CASSLEGRVGSPLHF
>TRBJ2-1|13|TRBD2|TRBV20-1|.
TGCAGTGCTCGGACTAGCAGTTACAATGAGCAGTTCTTC
CSARTSSYNEQFF
>TRBJ1-5|13|.|TRBV25-1|.
TGTGCCAGCAGCGCCTCGGGGAATCAGCCCCAGCATTTT
CASSASGNQPQHF
>TRBJ1-2|13|TRBD1|TRBV6-5|.
TGTGCCAGCAGTTACACGACAGGGCCCGGCTACACCTTC
CASSYTTGPGYTF
>TRBJ1-2|16|TRBD1|TRBV29-1|few
TGCAGCGTTGAAAAGGGGCAGGGGGCCACTAACTATGGCTACACCTTC
CSVEKGQGATNYGYTF
>TRBJ2-5|14|.|TRBV7-2|medium-sized
TGTGCCAGCAGCTTAGGAGGGGTCGGAGAGACCCAGTACTTC
CASSLGGVGETQYF
>TRBJ1-1|15|.|TRBV28|.
TGTGCCAGCAGCTTCTTAGATAGGGTGACCACTGAAGCTTTCTTT
CASSFLDRVTTEAFF
>TRBJ2-7|17|.|TRBV20-1|.
TGCAGTGGCGGCGGCGGAATTAGCGGACTGAGCTCCTACGAGCAGTACTTC
CSGGGGISGLSSYEQYF
>TRBJ1-5|15|.|TRBV6-2/TRBV6-3|few
TGTGCCAGCAGTGCTCAGGGTCATAGCAATCAGCCCCAGCATTTT
CASSAQGHSNQPQHF
>TRBJ2-5|13|TRBD2|TRBV29-1|.
TGCAGCATTTCGACGGGGAGGGCTAAGACCCAGTACTTC
CSISTGRAKTQYF
>TRBJ2-7|13|.|TRBV20-1|.
TGCAGTGCTAGAGAGCAGGATATCTACGAGCAGTACTTC
CSAREQDIYEQYF
>TRBJ2-7|16|.|TRBV5-1|.
TGCGCCAGCAGCTTGACGAGGGGGGACGCCTCCTACGAGCAGTACTTC
CASSLTRGDASYEQYF
>TRBJ1-2|13|.|TRBV20-1|.
TGCAGTGCTAGTTTTGGGGAAGACTATGGCTACACCTTC
CSASFGEDYGYTF